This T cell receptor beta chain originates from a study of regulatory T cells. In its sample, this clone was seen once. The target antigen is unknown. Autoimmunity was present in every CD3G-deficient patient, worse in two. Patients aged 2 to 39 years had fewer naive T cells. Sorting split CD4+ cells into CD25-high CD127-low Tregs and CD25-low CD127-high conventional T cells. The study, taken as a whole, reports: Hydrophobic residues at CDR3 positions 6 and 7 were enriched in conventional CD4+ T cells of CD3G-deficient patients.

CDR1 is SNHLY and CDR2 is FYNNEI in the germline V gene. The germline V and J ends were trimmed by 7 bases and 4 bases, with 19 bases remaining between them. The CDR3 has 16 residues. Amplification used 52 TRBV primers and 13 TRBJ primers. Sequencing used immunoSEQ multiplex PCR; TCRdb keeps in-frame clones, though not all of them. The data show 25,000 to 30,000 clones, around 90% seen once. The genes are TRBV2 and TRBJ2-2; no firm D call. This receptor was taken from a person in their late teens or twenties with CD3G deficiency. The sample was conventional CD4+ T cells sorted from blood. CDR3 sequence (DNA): TGTGCCAGCAACAAGAGACAAGGCCAAAGCACCGGGGAGCTGTTTTTT. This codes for CASNKRQGQSTGELFF.